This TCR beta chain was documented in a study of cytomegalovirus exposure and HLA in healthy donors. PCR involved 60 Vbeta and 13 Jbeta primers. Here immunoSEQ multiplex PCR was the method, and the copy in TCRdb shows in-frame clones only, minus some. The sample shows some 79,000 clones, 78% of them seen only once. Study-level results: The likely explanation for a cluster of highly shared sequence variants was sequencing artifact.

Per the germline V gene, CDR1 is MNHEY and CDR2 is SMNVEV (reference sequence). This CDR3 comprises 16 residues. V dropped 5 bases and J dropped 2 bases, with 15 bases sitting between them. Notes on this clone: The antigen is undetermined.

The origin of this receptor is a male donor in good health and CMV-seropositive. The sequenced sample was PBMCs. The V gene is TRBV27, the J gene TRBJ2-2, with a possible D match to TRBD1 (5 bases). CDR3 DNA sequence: TGTGCCAGCAGTAGCAGGGCCCCCGGAAACACCGGGGAGCTGTTTTTT. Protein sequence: CASSSRAPGNTGELFF.